This TCR beta chain was retrieved from a study of T-cell memory formation after mild COVID-19. MiXCR was run by TCRdb on the 5' RACE reads, yielding one entry per CDR3 protein. The sample holds roughly 340,000 distinct CDR3 sequences, less than 25% seen once. This clonotype came up many times. One end of the junction is discordant with germline, which a read error may explain. From germline, CDR1 is SSHAT and CDR2 FNYEAQ (reference sequence). This CDR3 contains 15 residues. V and J are TRBV7-7 and TRBJ2-3; 8 positions agree with TRBD2. The clonotype comes from a man aged 18 to 35 who had mild COVID-19 (a few samples of this study predate the infection). Cell type and time point are not known. Material for sequencing was PBMCs or a T cell subset sorted from them (not recorded which). Written as DNA, the CDR3 is TGTGCTAGCAGCTACGCAGCGGGGGGCACAGATACGCAGTATTTT. Its translation: CASSYAAGGTDTQYF.